This T cell receptor (beta chain) was found in a study of T cell repertoires in cytomegalovirus infection. Study details: Alongside well-studied HLA-B-restricted CMV epitopes, recently identified HLA-C-restricted CMV epitopes were also used. Public TCR beta signatures provided an indication of both CMV infection and a matching HLA type. Study-wide results and limits: In two of eight donors, the top clonotype was HLA-C-restricted CMV-specific. Summed frequency of shared TCR beta families picked out CMV carriers who also had the relevant HLA.

A single record per CDR3 protein comes from TCRdb applying MiXCR to the reads. The table records fewer than 1,000,000 distinct CDR3 sequences, 25% to 40% of them present only once. This clonotype has just a few counts. The antigen is not known. V lost 4 bases, J lost 4 bases, and 4 bases stayed unmatched. CDR1 and CDR2 from the germline V gene are DFQATT and SNEGSKA (reference sequence). This CDR3 spans 15 amino acids. This clonotype was obtained from a human donor in good health (CMV status not recorded). Some clones in this sample may be carry-over from other donors' samples. The V and J genes are TRBV20-1 and TRBJ2-1; TRBD2 agrees at 13 bases. Sequencing was performed on cultured CD8+ T cells from PBMCs, taken from culture after CMV antigen stimulation. CDR3 nucleotides: TGCAGTGCTATTTCGACTAGCGGGGGGTACAATGAGCAGTTCTTC. Translation: CSAISTSGGYNEQFF.